This T cell receptor beta chain was profiled in a study of regulatory T cells in long-lasting Graves disease. Study observations and caveats: Persistent patients shared thousands of public clonotypes among themselves. Newly diagnosed patients shared fewer, at roughly 1,000.

Time point here: persistent/refractory GD, antithyroid drugs over 5 years with positive TRAb. The TCR library was made from RNA that had been extracted from PBMCs in TRIzol. To make TCR beta libraries, researchers used iRepertoire HTBI primers and Arm-PCR of CDR3 regions. TCRdb reanalysed the multiplex PCR reads using MiXCR and keeps one entry per CDR3 protein. The data hold around 460,000 distinct CDR3 sequences, with approximately 23% observed a single time. With V trimmed by 2 bases and J by 8 bases, 14 bases remained unmatched. This CDR3 is 16 amino acids long. Germline values: CDR1 GTSNPN, CDR2 SVGIG (reference sequence). This clonotype was seen only a few times. The antigen remains undetermined.

Sequences were derived from peripheral blood mononuclear cells (PBMCs), sampled when the disease was refractory, from a patient treated with antithyroid drugs. This clonotype was sampled from a female donor with Graves disease. The chain combines TRBV30 with TRBJ1-4; 7 bases agree with TRBD1. CDR3 DNA sequence: TGTGCCTGGAGTTTTACAGCGGACAGGCGAGGAGAAAAACTGTTTTTT. This gives the protein CAWSFTADRRGEKLFF.